The T cell receptor (beta chain) under discussion was sequenced for a study of blood T cell repertoires in COVID-19. Study as a whole: From T cells, B-cell-depleted T cells, or PBMCs came the material, which was cDNA or gDNA.

Seattle cases were enrolled at active infection and followed longitudinally. In the source study's methods: Estimated nucleated cell counts came from reference gene primer amplification. Profiled with immunoSEQ multiplex PCR; TCRdb holds only in-frame clones, not every one. The DNA was the basis for D and trimming; V, J and clone size are from that table. The sample includes 350,000 to 450,000 clones, about 90% seen only once; the top ten take 2% to 2.5%. V lost 5 bases, J lost 6 bases, and 18 bases stayed unmatched. This CDR3 comprises 18 residues. From germline, CDR1 is ENHRY and CDR2 SYGVKD. The sample taken for sequencing was peripheral blood. This sequence joins TRBV10-3 and TRBJ2-2; TRBD1 matches 7 bases. The TCR was taken from a woman aged 55-70 years with COVID-19, enrolled during active disease. The CDR3 spells CAISRRLALGTVPGELFF. CDR3 nucleotides: TGTGCCATCAGTCGCCGGTTAGCCCTCGGGACAGTCCCCGGGGAGCTGTTTTTT.